Below are 15 T cell receptor beta chains sequenced from a single sample in a study of T cell responses to AZD1222 COVID-19 vaccine. Libraries were prepared by immunoSEQ multiplex PCR; TCRdb keeps only in-frame clonotypes and omits some of them. The sample gives under 150,000 clones, around 90% of which show up once; around a tenth is in the top ten. Here the sequenced sample was peripheral blood, taken on day 0 of AZD1222 vaccination. The source of these receptors is an adult in good health.

CDR3 nucleotides: TGTGCCAGCAGTGAGCCGGGGCAGCAGCCCCAGCATTTT. As protein: CASSEPGQQPQHF. The chain carries TRBV6-1 and TRBJ1-5; D may be TRBD1 (5 bases). Deletions cut 3 bases from V and 7 bases from J, with 10 bases between. The CDR3 is made up of 13 amino acids. In germline, CDR1 is MNHNS, CDR2 SASEGT.

This chain's CDR3 is CAIPRWHEVEQYEKLFF. CDR3 DNA sequence: TGTGCCATCCCTCGTTGGCACGAAGTAGAACAATATGAAAAACTGTTTTTT. This chain connects TRBV10-3 to TRBJ1-4; D unresolved. Looked up from germline, CDR1 is ENHRY and CDR2 is SYGVKD. Between the trimmed V and J ends, which lost 8 bases and 6 bases, there was a span of 25 bases. There are 17 residues in the CDR3.

This chain uses TRBV15 with TRBJ1-1, with 7 bases identical to TRBD1. This CDR3 is built from 16 residues. Germline trimming cut 4 bases from V and 4 bases from J; bases unmatched to any gene: 12. CDR1 and CDR2 from the germline V gene are LNHNV and YYDKDF (reference sequence). CDR3 bases: TGTGCCACCAGCAAAACAGGGGCCATTTTGGGCACTGAAGCTTTCTTT. Translating gives CATSKTGAILGTEAFF.

The V gene is TRBV19, the J gene TRBJ2-5; the match to TRBD2 covers 9 bases. Germline CDR1 and CDR2: LNHDA and SQIVND (reference sequence). This CDR3 contains 17 residues. Trimming took 6 bases from V and 2 from J; bases not matched to a gene: 13. CDR3 DNA: TGTGCCAGTAGCGATAGAGGTAGCGGGGGAATACAAGAGACCCAGTACTTC. This encodes CASSDRGSGGIQETQYF.

The chain carries TRBV7-2 and TRBJ1-5; TRBD1 might be the D (6 bases). Germline V gives CDR1 SGHTA, CDR2 FQGNSA. The germline V and J ends were trimmed by 1 base and 6 bases, with 13 bases remaining between them. This CDR3 spans 15 amino acids. CDR3: CASSLVTGQAQPQHF. CDR3 coding DNA: TGTGCCAGCAGCTTAGTAACAGGGCAGGCTCAGCCCCAGCATTTT.

The J gene is TRBJ1-2, the V gene TRBV6-5; TRBD1 agrees at 7 bases. The ends lost 10 bases at V and 4 bases at J; junction bases unmatched: 12. In germline, CDR1 is MNHEY, CDR2 SVGAGI. This CDR3 comprises 14 residues. CDR3 sequence: CATTQTGSGYGYTF. CDR3 bases: TGTGCCACCACGCAGACAGGGTCGGGCTATGGCTACACCTTC.

The chain carries TRBV2 and TRBJ2-1, with unresolved D. The CDR3 is 12 amino acids. Germline CDR1 SNHLY, CDR2 FYNNEI. V was clipped by 5 bases and J by 3 bases, with 5 bases between them. CDR3: CASSPHYNEQFF. The CDR3 bases are TGTGCCAGCAGTCCGCACTACAATGAGCAGTTCTTC. The whole variable domain, filled in from reference TRBV2 and TRBJ2-1, reads EPEVTQTPSHQVTQMGQEVILRCVPISNHLYFYWYRQILGQKVEFLVSFYNNEISEKSEIFDDQFSVERPDGSNFTLKIRSTKLEDSAMYFCASSPHYNEQFFGPGTRLTVL.

This sequence joins TRBV5-1 and TRBJ1-6; D perhaps matches TRBD1 (6 bases). V lost 0 bases to trimming and J lost 7 bases, with 17 bases between them. Germline lookup yields CDR1 SGHRS and CDR2 YFSETQ. The CDR3 length is 17 residues. Written as DNA, the CDR3 is TGCGCCAGCAGCTTGGAGCCTGGGGGGGCAGCGAATTCACCCCTCCACTTT. Its protein product is CASSLEPGGAANSPLHF. The variable domain in full, completed from reference TRBV5-1 and TRBJ1-6, reads KAGVTQTPRYLIKTRGQQVTLSCSPISGHRSVSWYQQTPGQGLQFLFEYFSETQRNKGNFPGRFSGRQFSNSRSEMNVSTLELGDSALYLCASSLEPGGAANSPLHFGNGTRLTVT.

The chain has TRBV5-1 and TRBJ2-3, with 8 bases aligning to TRBD1. This CDR3 has 15 residues. V lost 0 bases, J lost 4 bases, and 4 bases stayed unmatched. Germline V lookup: CDR1 SGHRS, CDR2 YFSETQ. CDR3 sequence reads: CASSLDRGVADTQYF. CDR3 DNA sequence: TGCGCCAGCAGCTTGGACAGGGGGGTAGCAGATACGCAGTATTTT.

The rearrangement joins TRBV7-2 to TRBJ1-2; D remains unclear. The CDR3 runs to 14 residues. V gave up 5 bases and J gave up 4 bases, with 14 bases separating them. Looked up from germline, CDR1 is SGHTA and CDR2 is FQGNSA. The CDR3 spells CASSPAVVPYGYTF. In DNA, the CDR3 is TGTGCCAGCAGCCCCGCTGTGGTTCCCTATGGCTACACCTTC.

This chain joins TRBV18 and TRBJ2-5; D gene ambiguous. CDR1 KGHSH and CDR2 LQKENI come from the germline V gene. Trimming pared 6 bases from V and 5 bases from J, leaving 19 bases between. This CDR3 is 15 amino acids long. CDR3 residues: CASSHQNRVSETQYF. CDR3 DNA sequence: TGTGCCAGCTCGCACCAGAATCGAGTTTCGGAGACCCAGTACTTC.

CDR3 in amino acids: CASSSQGSNEKLFF. CDR3 sequence (DNA): TGTGCCAGCAGTTCTCAGGGGTCTAATGAAAAACTGTTTTTT. This chain connects TRBV27 to TRBJ1-4; tentative D call: TRBD1 (6 bases). The CDR3 loop spans 14 amino acids. CDR1 and CDR2 (germline): MNHEY, SMNVEV (reference sequence). Trimming cost V 4 bases and J 3 bases, with 9 bases left between them.

This chain connects TRBV18 to TRBJ2-7; D may match TRBD1 or TRBD2 (6 bases each). The CDR3 is 13 amino acids. Per germline, CDR1 KGHSH and CDR2 LQKENI. Deletions cut 3 bases from V and 4 bases from J, with 10 bases between. For the CDR3, the DNA is TGTGCCAGCTCACCGCGGGACACGTACGAGCAGTACTTC. Residues: CASSPRDTYEQYF.

The chain joins TRBV28 to TRBJ1-2; 8 nucleotides align to TRBD1. Germline V gene data show CDR1 as MDHEN and CDR2 as SYDVKM. This CDR3 comprises 15 residues. The ends lost 2 bases at V and 8 bases at J; junction bases unmatched: 10. CDR3 bases: TGTGCCAGCAGTTTAGTCCTTACGGGACAGGCGGGCTACACCTTC. Residues: CASSLVLTGQAGYTF.

There are a few counts of this clone. The rearrangement uses TRBV18 and TRBJ2-7, with a tentative D call TRBD2 (5 bases). With 2 bases removed from V and 6 bases from J, the gap between germline ends came to 14 bases. The CDR3 loop spans 14 amino acids. Germline-derived CDR1 and CDR2 are KGHSH and LQKENI. CDR3 bases: TGTGCCAGCTCACCAAGCGGTATTCGTGGCGAGCAGTACTTC. Translated, it gives CASSPSGIRGEQYF.